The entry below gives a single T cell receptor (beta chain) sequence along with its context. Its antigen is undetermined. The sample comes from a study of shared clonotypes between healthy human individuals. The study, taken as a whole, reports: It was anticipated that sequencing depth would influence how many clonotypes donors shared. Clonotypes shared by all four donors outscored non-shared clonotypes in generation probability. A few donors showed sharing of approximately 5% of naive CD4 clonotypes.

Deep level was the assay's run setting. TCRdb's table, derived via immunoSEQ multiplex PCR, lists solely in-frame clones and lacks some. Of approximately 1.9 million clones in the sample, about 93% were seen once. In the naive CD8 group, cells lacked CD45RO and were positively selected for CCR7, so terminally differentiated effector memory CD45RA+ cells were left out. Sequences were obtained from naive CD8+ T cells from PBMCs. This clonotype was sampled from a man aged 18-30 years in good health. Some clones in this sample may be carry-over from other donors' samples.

The CDR3 here is CASSTIPSVDNEQFF. The CDR3 region has the DNA TGTGCCAGTAGTACGATTCCTTCGGTCGACAATGAGCAGTTCTTC. The genes are TRBV19 and TRBJ2-1; D is undetermined. V lost 4 bases, J lost 5 bases, and 15 bases lay in between. CDR1 LNHDA and CDR2 SQIVND come from the germline V gene (reference sequence). CDR3 length: 15 amino acids.